This T cell receptor (beta chain) stems from a study of cytomegalovirus exposure and HLA in healthy donors listed by TCRdb under 2017. General notes on the study: In an earlier analysis of roughly 590 of the donors, 276 Gb of sequence data and 120 million or so unique TCR beta sequences from about 180 million T cells were reported. Approximately 300 gigabases of sequencing data and roughly 80 million unique TCR sequences made up an early release that covered approximately 700 HLA-typed donors. Of the approximately 400 genotyped donors, over 65% fell in the genetic ancestry cluster associated with self-reported Caucasian donors. The study aimed to test whether signatures of past pathogen exposure could be identified by cataloging public T cell receptors. The study used immunosequencing to profile the T cell repertoires of approximately 630 subjects and linked those repertoires to cytomegalovirus serostatus. Along with the approximately 670-subject first cohort, a separate validation cohort of some 130 different subjects was used. High-throughput TCR immunosequencing, statistical association of individual TCRs with disease status, and machine learning were combined to predict cytomegalovirus infection status. A later analysis re-examined previously published TCR beta repertoires from about 670 donors and added high-resolution HLA genotyping to investigate patterns of TCR occurrence. Rather than using new phenotypic data, the later analysis identified candidate immune exposures from TCR beta sequences and from how often those sequences occurred across donors. An earlier analysis of 587 of the donors applied high-throughput TCR beta sequencing to assess whether each TCR beta V gene segment acted as functional or pseudogenic. Alongside the repertoire data, information on donor age, sex, ethnicity and CMV serostatus was compiled. A later genetic analysis took genome-wide SNP genotypes for about 65% of the roughly 670 donors and used that subset as a discovery cohort. Every discovery cohort repertoire had been produced on one sequencing platform. HLA typing covered class I and class II loci at four-digit resolution. Typing coverage differed by locus: A, B, C, DRB1 and DQB1 were typed in about 620-640 donors, DQA1 in 500 to 550, DPA1 in 600 to 610, and DPB1 in approximately 450. Four to six DR-DQ haplotypes were handled as single units for association and clustering, since linkage in the cohort was strong. Among almost 400 genotyped donors of the cohort, an average of around 240,000 unique TCR beta nucleotide sequences were sequenced per donor, around 20% of them non-productive.

Library generation was performed with the immunoSEQ multiplex PCR assay. The multiplex PCR relied on a mix of 60 forward primers for TCR Vbeta segments and 13 reverse primers for TCR Jbeta segments. A multiplex PCR assay on genomic DNA amplified the CDR3 region of rearranged TCR beta genes. The amplified TCR beta libraries were sequenced on the Illumina HiSeq System as 87-base-pair reads. Per the original workflow: A later analysis counted about 76 million unique TCR beta chains across the 500 to 850 repertoires, and around 12 million of these chains were shared by at least two donors. Raw reads were error-corrected and collapsed into unique sequences by a nearest-neighbor algorithm in which closely related sequences were merged to remove PCR and sequencing errors. V, D and J gene segments were assigned by aligning CDR3 sequences to IMGT reference sequences. For a sequence to be retained, a match of at least six nucleotides to both a V gene segment and a J gene segment was required. Rearrangements were classified as productive when the CDR3 lacked stop codons and remained in frame with V and J, and all other rearrangements were classified as non-productive. CDR3 was defined according to IMGT convention as the region running from the second conserved V-encoded cysteine to the conserved J-encoded phenylalanine. The earlier analysis of fewer than 700 of the donors excluded sequences that lacked an unambiguous match to a single V gene segment. An earlier analysis of 587 of the donors classified V segments as functional when productive rearrangements were above 56.7% and as segregating when the standard deviation between donors was above 5%. A statistical classification framework was built for diagnosing cytomegalovirus status from the catalog of TCR beta chain sequences. V and J gene assignment, in a later analysis, came from comparing TCR nucleotide sequences with IMGT/GENE-DB human TR gene sequences. The TCRdist pipeline was used in a later analysis to assign CDR3 sequences and most-parsimonious VDJ recombination scenarios. A later analysis defined each TCR beta chain by its CDR3 amino acid sequence plus V-gene family, and excluded reads lacking a unique V-gene family. As a way to deal with suspected cross-contamination and a sequencing artifact, a later analysis dropped more than 500 nucleotide sequences that were highly shared and had low generation probability. For each public chain, a later analysis derived a clonal expansion index from normalized ranks of inferred template counts within each repertoire. Generation probabilities in a later analysis came from a VDJ recombination model fitted to out-of-frame rearrangements, and those results were checked against IGoR. In a later analysis, TCR-TCR, TCR-HLA and TCR-CMV co-occurrence was scored with hypergeometric tests, and a repertoire-size bias correction was applied to TCR pairs. A later analysis estimated false discovery rates by permuting HLA or CMV assignments 20 times. In a later analysis, co-occurring TCRs were grouped using DBSCAN, with TCRdist sequence similarity added in when clustering inside HLA-allele-positive subsets. Repertoires with fewer than 30,000 or more than 120,000 public chains, plus five repertoires with anomalous nucleotide sharing, were excluded from co-occurrence clustering. TCRdb carries this immuneACCESS record with in-frame sequences only. Its versions omit some clonotypes, under half of them owing to an unresolved V gene in the studies checked, with the rest unexplained. The V and J calls and clone size are taken from that table; D and trimming were inferred from the DNA. This sample has roughly 180,000 clones in its table, and roughly 85% of those were observed once. The ten largest account for approximately 1.3% of the sample.

The sample holds a few counts of this clone. Its antigen target is currently unknown. There are no base qualities to consult, and no much larger clone falls within one base. Broad study findings and their caveats: In vitro tests confirmed that a few of the cytomegalovirus-associated TCR beta chains recognize cytomegalovirus antigens. A further reported finding was that TCR beta sequences accurately predicted the HLA-A and HLA-B alleles for most subjects in the first cohort. Strong co-occurrence of HLA alleles, especially DR and DQ, made assigning TCR associations to individual alleles difficult. Most TCR sequences were observed very rarely across donors, whereas some public TCRs were present in many individuals. Because counts were too low, around 17 rarely observed V segments, including chromosome 9 orphons, were left out of the earlier analysis of a few hundred of the donors. A cluster of highly shared sequence variants was judged likely to be a technical artifact of the sequencing pipeline. It was suggested by the authors that the approach could potentially be generalized to other disease states and immunological phenotypes. A later analysis associated around 16,000 TCR beta sequences with specific HLA alleles at a false discovery rate of 0.05. An earlier analysis of approximately 500 of the donors showed that most TCR beta V segments appeared in productive rearrangements either about 87% or about 30% of the time, which broadly matched IMGT annotations. In a later analysis, most CMV-associated TCR beta chains were found to appear HLA-restricted, with HLA associations seemingly driven largely by CMV exposure. In the study, around 150 TCR beta chains were listed as associated with cytomegalovirus. The 87-base-pair reads could not distinguish some IMGT-functional V segments, including TRBV6-2 and TRBV6-3, so those segments were excluded. A later analysis found that HLA-associated TCR beta chains were more clonally expanded and had lower generation probabilities than equally common non-associated chains. In a later genetic analysis, a missense DCLRE1C variant was associated with V-gene and J-gene trimming of TCR beta chains, and the association was replicated in an independent cohort. Only TCR beta chains were sequenced in this cohort, and the absence of alpha or paired-chain data limited detectable features. Because HLA typing was missing for some donors at each locus, association tests included only the typed subset. Immune exposure information for the cohort was limited to CMV serostatus. According to a later analysis, parvovirus B19, influenza, CMV and Epstein-Barr virus appeared linked to several top co-occurrence clusters. Cytomegalovirus status was reported to be diagnosed by the classifier with high specificity and sensitivity in both the original and validation cohorts. In a later analysis, TCR association rates were found to vary across HLA loci, with the most associated TCRs seen for DRB1 alleles and the fewest for HLA-C alleles. Correlated functional status among segregating V segments might be attributable to linkage disequilibrium, but an unknown experimental factor could not be ruled out. Compared with the 666-donor mean, donors in an Asian-associated ancestry cluster had fewer N-insertions in productive TCRs, according to a later genetic analysis. The presence/absence analyses assumed that sequencing depth was roughly uniform across donors, and that assumption may not be true.

From the cysteine through the phenylalanine, the CDR3 covers 16 amino acids. Only the CDR3 DNA is retained, 48 bases long and in frame from the first base. For CDR1 and CDR2, the germline V gene lists LGHNA and YSLEER. A distance of 13 bases separates the germline ends of V and J, which lose 5 bases and 2 bases respectively. The cohort consisted of 650 to 700 healthy bone marrow donors. At the time of sampling, every cohort member was nominally healthy, though immune exposures that went unrecorded were likely present. The donor was CMV seronegative and belonged to the group of around 350 seronegative cohort members. A peripheral blood sample was collected from each donor, and TCR beta sequencing was performed on peripheral blood mononuclear cells. The Qiagen DNeasy Blood Extraction Kit was used to extract genomic DNA from the blood cell samples.

Sequencing was done on a sample of PBMCs. This TCR was sampled from a man younger than 40 in good health and CMV-seronegative. The chain is assembled from TRBV4-3 and TRBJ2-6; tentative D gene TRBD2, with 5 bases matching. The CDR3 here reads CASSMFSGAGANVLTF. The sequenced DNA: TGCGCCAGCAGCATGTTTTCCGGGGCTGGGGCCAACGTCCTGACTTTC.